The 7 T cell receptor beta chains given below trace back to one sample, sequenced in a study of T cells in Graves' hyperthyroidism and ophthalmopathy (dated by TCRdb to between 2018 and 2021). The library came from multiplex PCR. The instrument given in TCRdb is Illumina HiSeq 2000. Amplification of TCR beta CDR3 regions was carried out from RNA transcripts. The first round of RT-PCR for the TCR CDR3 was performed with the HTBI primer set and the Qiagen OneStep RT-PCR kit. TCRdb redid the processing of the public reads, applying fastp at Q25 and MiXCR, and retained in-frame beta chains. CDR3 protein sequences are deduplicated, and each keeps its most common genes and DNA. In all, the sample holds about 680,000 distinct CDR3 sequences, and around 40% of those were seen once. The ten largest clones represent more than 25% of the sample. The sample was blood. All receptors come from a woman aged 40-49 years with Graves' hyperthyroidism.

This clonotype appeared many times. The CDR3 nucleotides are TGCAGTGCTAGCGGACAGGGTCGCTACGAGCAGTACTTC. The encoded protein is CSASGQGRYEQYF. The chain joins TRBV20-1 to TRBJ2-7, with TRBD1 identical over 8 bases. The CDR3 is 13 residues long. The germline gives CDR1 DFQATT, CDR2 SNEGSKA (reference sequence). V lost 3 bases to trimming and J lost 3 bases; unmatched junction nucleotides: 4.

This clonotype was seen a few times. This chain's CDR3 is CASSLWTGDTEAFF. In DNA, the CDR3 is TGTGCCAGCAGCTTGTGGACAGGGGACACTGAAGCTTTCTTT. The chain has TRBV7-9 and TRBJ1-1; 9 bases match TRBD1. The CDR3 sequence is 14 residues long. V was pared by 3 bases and J by 3 bases, with 2 bases of the junction left unmatched. Germline CDR1 and CDR2: SEHNR and FQNEAQ (reference sequence).

The V gene is TRBV19, the J gene TRBJ1-1; weak D call: TRBD1 (6 bases). The CDR3 has 11 residues. Germline V gives CDR1 LNHDA, CDR2 SQIVND (reference sequence). The V gene lost 5 bases and the J gene lost 7 bases, with 8 bases spanning the gap. CDR3: CASSPGVEAFF. CDR3 DNA: TGTGCCAGTAGTCCAGGGGTTGAAGCTTTCTTT. Together with reference TRBV19 and TRBJ1-1, the CDR3 gives the full variable domain: DGGITQSPKYLFRKEGQNVTLSCEQNLNHDAMYWYRQDPGQGLRLIYYSQIVNDFQKGDIAEGYSVSREKKESFPLTVTSAQKNPTAFYLCASSPGVEAFFGQGTRLTVV.

This clonotype occurred many times. The chain couples TRBV29-1 to TRBJ1-2, with 7 bases lining up with TRBD1. The germline CDR1 and CDR2 sequences are SQVTM and ANQGSEA. V was pared by 6 bases and J by 4 bases, with 8 bases of the junction left unmatched. The CDR3 runs 13 residues. CDR3 nucleotide sequence: TGCAGCGTCCTTGACAGGGCCGTCTATGGCTACACCTTC. It translates to CSVLDRAVYGYTF.

This clonotype was detected ten times or more. The gene calls are TRBV24-1 and TRBJ1-5; no reliable D call. Germline CDR1 reads KGHDR; CDR2 reads SFDVKD. CDR3 length equals 13 residues. The V and J ends lost 5 bases and 6 bases respectively, with 10 bases between them. The CDR3 reads CATSGDGIQPQHF. DNA of the CDR3: TGTGCCACCAGTGGCGACGGGATTCAGCCCCAGCATTTT.

The V and J genes are TRBV6-6 and TRBJ1-2; D might be TRBD1 (5 bases). Deletions cut 5 bases from V and 12 bases from J, with 16 bases between. From germline, CDR1 is MNHNY and CDR2 SVGAGI (reference sequence). CDR3 length: 12 residues. The CDR3 loop reads CASSRQGAGNTF. The CDR3 nucleotides read TGTGCCAGCAGTCGCCAGGGAGCTGGAAACACCTTC.

This clonotype was counted a few times. The V call is TRBV12-3 or TRBV12-4, the J call TRBJ2-2, with D unclear. Trimming took off 2 bases at V and 3 bases at J, with 7 bases between the two ends. The CDR3 sequence is 14 residues long. CDR3 in amino acids: CASSLRVYTGELFF. The CDR3 DNA sequence: TGTGCCAGCAGTTTAAGGGTGTACACCGGGGAGCTGTTTTTT.